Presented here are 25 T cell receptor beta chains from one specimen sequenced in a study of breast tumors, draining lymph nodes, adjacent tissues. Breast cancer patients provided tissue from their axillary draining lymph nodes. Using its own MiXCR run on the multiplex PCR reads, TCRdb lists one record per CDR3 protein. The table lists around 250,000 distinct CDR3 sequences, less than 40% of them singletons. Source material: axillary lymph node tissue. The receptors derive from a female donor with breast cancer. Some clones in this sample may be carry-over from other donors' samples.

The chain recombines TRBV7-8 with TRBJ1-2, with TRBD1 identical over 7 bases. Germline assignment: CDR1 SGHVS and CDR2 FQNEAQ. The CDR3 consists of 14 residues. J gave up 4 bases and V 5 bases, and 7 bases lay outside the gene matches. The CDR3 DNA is TGTGCCAGCAGCGCAGACGACAGGGCCTATGGCTACACCTTC. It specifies CASSADDRAYGYTF.

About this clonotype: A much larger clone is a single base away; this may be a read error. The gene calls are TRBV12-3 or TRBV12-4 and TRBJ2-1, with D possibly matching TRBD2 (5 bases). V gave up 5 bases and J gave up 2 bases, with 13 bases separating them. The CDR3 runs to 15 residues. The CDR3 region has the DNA TGTGCCAGCAGTCGACCATTAGCGACCTACAATGAGCAGTTCTTC. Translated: CASSRPLATYNEQFF.

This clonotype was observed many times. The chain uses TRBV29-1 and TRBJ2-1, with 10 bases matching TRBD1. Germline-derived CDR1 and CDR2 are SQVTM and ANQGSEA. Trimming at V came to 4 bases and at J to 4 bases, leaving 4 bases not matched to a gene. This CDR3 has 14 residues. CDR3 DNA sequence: TGCAGCGTTGGGGGGACAGGGGCGTACAATGAGCAGTTCTTC. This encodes CSVGGTGAYNEQFF.

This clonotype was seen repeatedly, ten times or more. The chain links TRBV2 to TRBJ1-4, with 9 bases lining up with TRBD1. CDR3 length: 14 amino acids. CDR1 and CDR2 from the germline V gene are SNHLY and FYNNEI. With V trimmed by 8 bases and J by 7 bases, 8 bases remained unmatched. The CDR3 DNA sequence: TGTGCCAGCGGAACAGGGGGCGCGTCTGAAAAACTGTTTTTT. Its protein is CASGTGGASEKLFF.

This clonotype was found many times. The CDR3 nucleotides read TGTGTACTACCCACACGGGGGAAGGGAGAGACCCAGTACTTC. Its translation is CVLPTRGKGETQYF. This chain connects TRBV24-1 to TRBJ2-5; possibly TRBD2 for D (6 bases). The CDR3 contains 14 residues. In germline, CDR1 is KGHDR, CDR2 SFDVKD.

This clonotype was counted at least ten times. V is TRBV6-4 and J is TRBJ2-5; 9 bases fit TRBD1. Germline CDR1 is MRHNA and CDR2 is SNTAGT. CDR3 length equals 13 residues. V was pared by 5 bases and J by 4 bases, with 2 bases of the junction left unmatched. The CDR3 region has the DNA TGTGCCAGCAGTCGACAGGGGGGAGAGACCCAGTACTTC. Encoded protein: CASSRQGGETQYF.

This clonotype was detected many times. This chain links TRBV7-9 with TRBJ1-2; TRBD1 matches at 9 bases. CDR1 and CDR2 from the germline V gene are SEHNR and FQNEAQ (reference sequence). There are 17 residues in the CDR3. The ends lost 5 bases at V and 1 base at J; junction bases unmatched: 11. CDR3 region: CASSDGTGILLNYGYTF. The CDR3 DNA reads TGTGCCAGCAGCGACGGGACAGGGATACTCCTTAACTATGGCTACACCTTC.

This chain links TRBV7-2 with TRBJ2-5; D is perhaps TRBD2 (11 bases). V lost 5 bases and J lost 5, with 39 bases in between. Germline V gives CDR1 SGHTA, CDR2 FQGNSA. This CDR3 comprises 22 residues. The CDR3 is CASSAAGTGEVVAGGPEETQYF. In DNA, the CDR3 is TGTGCCAGCAGCGCTGCCGGGACAGGGGAGGTGGTAGCGGGGGGGCCCGAGGAGACCCAGTACTTC.

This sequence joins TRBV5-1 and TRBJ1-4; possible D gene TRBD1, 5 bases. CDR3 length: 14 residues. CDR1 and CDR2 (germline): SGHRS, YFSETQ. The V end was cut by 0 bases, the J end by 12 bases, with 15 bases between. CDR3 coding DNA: TGCGCCAGCAGCTTGGGGCTAGCGGGGGGAGAACTGTTTTTT. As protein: CASSLGLAGGELFF.

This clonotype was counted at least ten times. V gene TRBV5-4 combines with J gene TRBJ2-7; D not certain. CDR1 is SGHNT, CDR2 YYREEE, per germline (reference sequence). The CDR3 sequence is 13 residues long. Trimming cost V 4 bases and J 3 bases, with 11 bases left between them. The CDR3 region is CASSGGAGYEQYF. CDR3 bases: TGTGCCAGCAGCGGCGGAGCCGGCTACGAGCAGTACTTC.

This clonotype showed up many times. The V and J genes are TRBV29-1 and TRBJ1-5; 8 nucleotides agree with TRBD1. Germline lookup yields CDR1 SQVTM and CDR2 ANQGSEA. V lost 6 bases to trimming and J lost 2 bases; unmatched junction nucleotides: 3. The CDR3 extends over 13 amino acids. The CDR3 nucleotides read TGCAGCGTCGGGACAGGCGGCAATCAGCCCCAGCATTTT. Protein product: CSVGTGGNQPQHF.

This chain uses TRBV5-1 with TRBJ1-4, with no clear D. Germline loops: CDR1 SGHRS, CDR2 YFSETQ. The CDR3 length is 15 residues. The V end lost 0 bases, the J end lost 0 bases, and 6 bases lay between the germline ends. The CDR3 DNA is TGCGCCAGCAGCTTGGTAGGGTCAACTAATGAAAAACTGTTTTTT. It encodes CASSLVGSTNEKLFF.

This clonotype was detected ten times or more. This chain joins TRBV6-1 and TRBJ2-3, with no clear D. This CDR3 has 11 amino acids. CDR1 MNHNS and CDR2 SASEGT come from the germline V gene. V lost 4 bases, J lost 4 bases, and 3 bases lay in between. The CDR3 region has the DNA TGTGCCAGCAGTGCTCCAGATACGCAGTATTTT. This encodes CASSAPDTQYF.

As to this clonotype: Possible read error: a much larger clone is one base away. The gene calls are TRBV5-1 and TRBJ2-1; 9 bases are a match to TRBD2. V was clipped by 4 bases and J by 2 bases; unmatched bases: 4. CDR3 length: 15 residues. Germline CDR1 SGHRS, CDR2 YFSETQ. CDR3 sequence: CASSRVAGAYNEQFF. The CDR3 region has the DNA TGCGCCAGCAGCAGGGTAGCGGGAGCCTACAATGAGCAGTTCTTC.

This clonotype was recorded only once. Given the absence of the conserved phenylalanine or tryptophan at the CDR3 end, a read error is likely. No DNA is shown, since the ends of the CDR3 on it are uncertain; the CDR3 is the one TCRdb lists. CDR3 in amino acids: CATSNRGLDT. V and J are TRBV24-1 and TRBJ2-6; the listed D gene, TRBD1, was not tested against the DNA. The CDR3 sequence runs 10 residues, both termini included. Germline CDR1 is KGHDR and CDR2 is SFDVKD.

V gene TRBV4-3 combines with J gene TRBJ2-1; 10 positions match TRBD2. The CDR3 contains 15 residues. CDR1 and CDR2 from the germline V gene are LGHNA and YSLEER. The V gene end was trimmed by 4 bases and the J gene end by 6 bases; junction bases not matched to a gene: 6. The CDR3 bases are TGCGCCAGCAGCCCCACTAGCGGGGCTTTCAATGAGCAGTTCTTC. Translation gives CASSPTSGAFNEQFF.

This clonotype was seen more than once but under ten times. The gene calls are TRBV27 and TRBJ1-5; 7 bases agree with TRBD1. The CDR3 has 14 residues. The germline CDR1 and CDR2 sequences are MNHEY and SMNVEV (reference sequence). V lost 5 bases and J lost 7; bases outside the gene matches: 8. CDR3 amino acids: CASSQTGNGQPQHF. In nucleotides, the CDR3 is TGTGCCAGCAGTCAGACAGGGAATGGCCAGCCCCAGCATTTT.

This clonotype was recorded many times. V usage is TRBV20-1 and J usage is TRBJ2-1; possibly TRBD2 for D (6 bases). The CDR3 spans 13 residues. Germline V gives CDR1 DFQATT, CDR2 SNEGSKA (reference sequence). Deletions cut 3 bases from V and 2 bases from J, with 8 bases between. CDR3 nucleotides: TGCAGTGCTAGTGCGGGGCCCTACAATGAGCAGTTCTTC. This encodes CSASAGPYNEQFF.

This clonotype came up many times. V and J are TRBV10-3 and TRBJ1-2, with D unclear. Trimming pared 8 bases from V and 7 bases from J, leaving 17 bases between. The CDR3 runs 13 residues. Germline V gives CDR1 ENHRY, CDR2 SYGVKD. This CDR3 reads CAIDDTSRGGYTF. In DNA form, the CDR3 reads TGTGCCATCGACGACACCTCCCGGGGTGGCTACACCTTC.

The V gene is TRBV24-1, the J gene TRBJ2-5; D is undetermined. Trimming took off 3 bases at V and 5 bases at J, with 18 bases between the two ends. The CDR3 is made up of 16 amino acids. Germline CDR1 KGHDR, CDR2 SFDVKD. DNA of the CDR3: TGTGCCACCAGTGATCCTAGGGCCTCCCTTGGGGAGACCCAGTACTTC. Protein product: CATSDPRASLGETQYF.

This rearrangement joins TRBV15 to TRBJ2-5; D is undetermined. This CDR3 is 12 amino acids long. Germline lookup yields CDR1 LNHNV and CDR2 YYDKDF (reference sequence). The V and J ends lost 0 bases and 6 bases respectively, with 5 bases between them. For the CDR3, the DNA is TGTGCCACCAGCAGAGATCACAAGACCCAGTACTTC. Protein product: CATSRDHKTQYF.

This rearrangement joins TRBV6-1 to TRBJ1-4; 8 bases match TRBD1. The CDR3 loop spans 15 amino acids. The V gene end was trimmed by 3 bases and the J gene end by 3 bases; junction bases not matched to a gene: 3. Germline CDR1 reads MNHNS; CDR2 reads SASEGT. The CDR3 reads CASSDQGAPNEKLFF. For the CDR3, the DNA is TGTGCCAGCAGTGATCAGGGGGCACCTAATGAAAAACTGTTTTTT.

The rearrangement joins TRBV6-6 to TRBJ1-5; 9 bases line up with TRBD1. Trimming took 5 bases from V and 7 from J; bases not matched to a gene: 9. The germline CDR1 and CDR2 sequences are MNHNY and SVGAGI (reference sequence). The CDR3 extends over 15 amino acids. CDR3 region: CASSHPTGGGQPQHF. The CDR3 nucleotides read TGTGCCAGCAGTCATCCGACAGGGGGAGGACAGCCCCAGCATTTT.

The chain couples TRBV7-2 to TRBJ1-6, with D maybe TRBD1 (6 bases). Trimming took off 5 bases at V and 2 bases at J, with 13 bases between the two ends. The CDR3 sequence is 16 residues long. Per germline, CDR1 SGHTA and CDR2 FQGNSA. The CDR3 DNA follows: TGTGCCAGCAGCCTTGGACAGCAAACCTATAATTCACCCCTCCACTTT. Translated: CASSLGQQTYNSPLHF.

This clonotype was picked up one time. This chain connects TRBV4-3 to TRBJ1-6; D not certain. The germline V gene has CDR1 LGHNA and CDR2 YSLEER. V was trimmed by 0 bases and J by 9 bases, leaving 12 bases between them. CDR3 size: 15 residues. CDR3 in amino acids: CASSQDPGVGSPLHF. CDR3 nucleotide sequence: TGCGCCAGCAGCCAAGATCCTGGGGTGGGTTCACCCCTCCACTTT.